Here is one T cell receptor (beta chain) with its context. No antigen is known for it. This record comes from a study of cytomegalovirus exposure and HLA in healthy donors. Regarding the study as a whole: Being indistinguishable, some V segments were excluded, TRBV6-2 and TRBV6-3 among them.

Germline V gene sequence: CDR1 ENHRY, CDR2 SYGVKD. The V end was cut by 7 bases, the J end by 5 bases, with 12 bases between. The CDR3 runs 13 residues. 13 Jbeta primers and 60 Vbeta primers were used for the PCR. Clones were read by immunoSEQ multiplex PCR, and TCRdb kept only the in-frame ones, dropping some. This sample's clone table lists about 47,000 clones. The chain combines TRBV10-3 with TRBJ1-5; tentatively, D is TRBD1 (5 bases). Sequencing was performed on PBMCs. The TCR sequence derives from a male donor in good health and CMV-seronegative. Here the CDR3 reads CAINPGKDQPQHF. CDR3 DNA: TGTGCCATCAATCCAGGGAAGGATCAGCCCCAGCATTTT.